The present entry profiles one TCR beta chain with its context. The J segment lost 4 bases and the V segment lost 0 bases, leaving 7 bases of the junction unmatched. This CDR3 spans 16 amino acids. Germline V gives CDR1 LGHNA, CDR2 YNFKEQ. The sample comes from a study of blood T cell repertoires in COVID-19. Looking at the study overall: From T cells, B-cell-depleted T cells, or PBMCs came the material, which was cDNA or gDNA.

TCRdb keeps only in-frame clones here, not all; method: immunoSEQ multiplex PCR. The sample shows more than 65,000 clones, 60% to 85% of them seen only once. The receptor was isolated from a man aged 60 to 69 with acute or convalescent COVID-19. Source material: peripheral blood. The J gene is TRBJ1-2, the V gene TRBV4-2, with 8 bases lining up with TRBD1. CDR3 nucleotides: TGTGCCAGCAGCCAAGATCAAAGGGACAGGCTCTATGGCTACACCTTC. Its translation: CASSQDQRDRLYGYTF.